This T cell receptor (beta chain) was captured by sequencing in a study of Graves' ophthalmopathy and Graves' hyperthyroidism. Trimming removed 6 bases at V and 11 bases at J, with 18 bases between. The CDR3 extends over 13 amino acids. From germline, CDR1 is SNHLY and CDR2 FYNNEI. The study amplified TCR beta CDR3 regions using RNA transcripts. HTBI primers primed a first-round RT-PCR, and a second-round multiplex PCR followed. TCRdb processed the multiplex PCR reads anew with MiXCR; each CDR3 protein has one entry. Of 500,000 to 600,000 distinct CDR3 sequences listed, less than 40% are singletons. V and J are TRBV2 and TRBJ2-3, with D hard to call. This receptor was obtained from an adult man with Graves' hyperthyroidism. Material for sequencing was peripheral blood or thyroid tissue (not recorded which). CDR3 DNA: TGTGCCAGCAGCGAAAATGACTCAAGGTTGCAGTATTTT. Protein sequence: CASSENDSRLQYF.